One and the same sample provided the 18 T cell receptor beta chains below, sequenced in a study of cytomegalovirus exposure and HLA in healthy donors (dated by TCRdb to the late 2010s). The protocol used for the library was the immunoSEQ multiplex PCR assay. For the multiplex PCR, a mixture combining 60 forward primers for TCR Vbeta segments and 13 reverse primers for TCR Jbeta segments was used. TCRdb took this table from immuneACCESS and kept in-frame rearrangements with V and J called. Such tables lack part of the clones; where checked against another copy, unresolved V genes explain under half of the gap, and the rest is unexplained. Recorded for this sample are roughly 180,000 clones; 60% to 85% of them occurred a single time. Clones ranked in the top ten supply 2.9% of the sample. The sample taken for sequencing was PBMCs. The receptors originated from a male donor in good health and CMV-seronegative.

The chain combines TRBV30 with TRBJ1-1; 9 positions match TRBD1. There are 15 residues in the CDR3. Trimming at V came to 0 bases and at J to 6 bases, leaving 8 bases not matched to a gene. CDR1 and CDR2 (germline): GTSNPN, SVGIG (reference sequence). This CDR3 reads CAWSVLGQGRPEAFF. Written as DNA, the CDR3 is TGTGCCTGGAGTGTATTAGGACAGGGGCGGCCTGAAGCTTTCTTT.

This clone was seen more than once but under ten times. The chain carries TRBV25-1 and TRBJ1-1, with 7 bases aligning to TRBD1. V shed 6 bases and J 5 bases; nucleotides not matched to a gene: 6. The CDR3 runs to 13 residues. Germline CDR1 is MGHDK and CDR2 is SYGVNS. CDR3 coding DNA: TGTGCCAGCAGGGCGACAGGGCGAACTGAAGCTTTCTTT. This translates into CASRATGRTEAFF.

A note on this clone: Germline is not matched at one junction end, which may reflect a read error. This sequence joins TRBV7-9 and TRBJ2-1; 9 nucleotides match TRBD2. This CDR3 spans 15 amino acids. Germline assignment: CDR1 SEHNR and CDR2 FQNEAQ (reference sequence). CDR3 sequence reads: CSSSLGSGSWNEQFF. CDR3 nucleotide sequence: TGTTCCAGCAGCTTAGGTAGCGGGAGTTGGAATGAGCAGTTCTTC.

This clone was counted at least ten times. The gene calls are TRBV11-2 and TRBJ2-6; D unclear. The CDR3 covers 17 residues. The germline gives CDR1 SGHAT, CDR2 FQNNGV. Trimming cost V 2 bases and J 0 bases, with 11 bases left between them. The CDR3 here is CASSLSEHLSGANVLTF. CDR3 in DNA: TGTGCCAGCAGCTTATCCGAACACCTCTCTGGGGCCAACGTCCTGACTTTC.

This chain uses TRBV6-5 with TRBJ2-5; perhaps TRBD2 as D (6 bases). CDR1 MNHEY and CDR2 SVGAGI come from the germline V gene. The CDR3 spans 16 residues. Trimming removed 2 bases from V and 11 bases from J, with 24 bases in between. As DNA, the CDR3 is TGTGCCAGCAGTTACAGACAGACGTGGACGGTACGGGAGCAGTACTTC. It encodes CASSYRQTWTVREQYF.

The V call is TRBV9, the J call TRBJ2-7, with D perhaps matching TRBD2 (6 bases). Trimming pared 2 bases from V and 0 bases from J, leaving 15 bases between. CDR1 is SGDLS and CDR2 is YYNGEE in the germline V gene. CDR3 length: 16 amino acids. This CDR3 is CASSVAPGTSSYEQYF. The CDR3 DNA reads TGTGCCAGCAGCGTCGCCCCCGGGACTTCCTCCTACGAGCAGTACTTC.

This chain connects TRBV5-1 to TRBJ2-5; D remains unclear. CDR1 and CDR2 from the germline V gene are SGHRS and YFSETQ. This CDR3 is 14 amino acids long. The V end was cut by 0 bases, the J end by 1 base, with 7 bases between. The CDR3 region is CASSLALFQETQYF. The CDR3 coding sequence is TGCGCCAGCAGCTTGGCCTTATTCCAAGAGACCCAGTACTTC.

The chain is built from TRBV30 and TRBJ2-3; D call uncertain. Germline V gene data show CDR1 as GTSNPN and CDR2 as SVGIG (reference sequence). V was shortened by 5 bases and J by 4 bases, with 7 bases between the two germline ends. This CDR3 comprises 11 residues. CDR3 sequence (DNA): TGTGCCTGGCAGTCCGCAGATACGCAGTATTTT. Translated: CAWQSADTQYF.

The chain employs TRBV28 and TRBJ2-3; 9 nucleotides align to TRBD1. The germline V gene has CDR1 MDHEN and CDR2 SYDVKM. CDR3 length: 14 residues. V gave up 4 bases and J gave up 5 bases; unmatched junction bases: 4. CDR3 sequence (DNA): TGTGCCAGCAGTTGGGACAGGGCCGAAGATACGCAGTATTTT. Translation gives CASSWDRAEDTQYF. The full variable domain, completed using reference TRBV28 and TRBJ2-3, is DVKVTQSSRYLVKRTGEKVFLECVQDMDHENMFWYRQDPGLGLRLIYFSYDVKMKEKGDIPEGYSVSREKKERFSLILESASTNQTSMYLCASSWDRAEDTQYFGPGTRLTVL.

Notes on this clone: One junction end disagrees with the germline gene, perhaps due to a read error. This sequence joins TRBV28 and TRBJ2-7; 8 bases align to TRBD1. Germline loops: CDR1 MDHEN, CDR2 SYDVKM. This CDR3 contains 14 residues. CDR3 sequence reads: CASTSGGTGYEQCF. The CDR3 region has the DNA TGTGCCAGCACCTCAGGAGGGACAGGCTACGAGCAGTGCTTC. Looking up the rest from reference TRBV28 and TRBJ2-7 gives the full variable domain: DVKVTQSSRYLVKRTGEKVFLECVQDMDHENMFWYRQDPGLGLRLIYFSYDVKMKEKGDIPEGYSVSREKKERFSLILESASTNQTSMYLCASTSGGTGYEQCFGPGTRLTVT.

The V and J genes are TRBV6-5 and TRBJ2-7, with D possibly matching TRBD2 (6 bases). CDR1 and CDR2 from the germline V gene are MNHEY and SVGAGI. The V end was cut by 6 bases, the J end by 1 base, with 16 bases between. The CDR3 covers 15 residues. CDR3 sequence reads: CASRRSGTGSYEQYF. DNA for the CDR3: TGTGCCAGCAGGCGATCCGGGACTGGATCCTACGAGCAGTACTTC.

This chain joins TRBV5-1 and TRBJ2-3; 8 bases align to TRBD1. The CDR3 has 14 amino acids. The ends lost 3 bases at V and 4 bases at J; junction bases unmatched: 4. The germline gives CDR1 SGHRS, CDR2 YFSETQ. The CDR3 region is CASSYRTGPDTQYF. CDR3 DNA sequence: TGCGCCAGCAGCTACAGGACAGGGCCAGATACGCAGTATTTT.

The count of this clone is one. The chain links TRBV12-5 to TRBJ2-7; TRBD1 agrees at 7 bases. The CDR3 has 13 residues. V dropped 6 bases and J dropped 6; count of bases not matched to a gene: 8. Germline assignment: CDR1 LGHNT and CDR2 FRNRAP. CDR3 coding DNA: TGTGCTAGTGGCCTCTGGACAGGACGCGAGCAGTACTTC. Amino acid sequence: CASGLWTGREQYF.

The chain has TRBV28 and TRBJ2-7, with 10 bases fitting TRBD2. The V gene's germline CDR1 is MDHEN and CDR2 SYDVKM. J was trimmed by 3 bases and V by 7 bases; bases with no gene match: 3. The CDR3 is 13 amino acids. The CDR3 DNA sequence: TGTGCCAGCAAGGGACTAGCGAACTACGAGCAGTACTTC. Its translation: CASKGLANYEQYF.

Regarding this clone: This same CDR3 is encoded by further DNA sequences in the sample. The rearrangement joins TRBV11-2 to TRBJ2-3, with no clear D. V was trimmed by 5 bases and J by 0 bases, leaving 3 bases between them. The CDR3 totals 12 residues. Germline CDR1 reads SGHAT; CDR2 reads FQNNGV. The CDR3 nucleotides are TGTGCCAGCAGCCTAAGCACAGATACGCAGTATTTT. The encoded protein is CASSLSTDTQYF.

CDR3 in amino acids: CASSETFTGHPSYSNQPQHF. CDR3 coding DNA: TGTGCCAGCAGTGAAACTTTTACAGGGCACCCTAGTTATAGCAATCAGCCCCAGCATTTT. This rearrangement joins TRBV6-4 to TRBJ1-5; D may be TRBD1 (6 bases). This CDR3 region has 20 residues. V was shortened by 3 bases and J by 0 bases, with 24 bases between the two germline ends. Looked up from germline, CDR1 is MRHNA and CDR2 is SNTAGT.

This clone came up a few times. The CDR3 region has the DNA TGTGCCTGGAGAAACAGGGGGCATGAAAAACTGTTTTTT. Translation: CAWRNRGHEKLFF. This rearrangement joins TRBV30 to TRBJ1-4; 9 bases map to TRBD1. Germline V gives CDR1 GTSNPN, CDR2 SVGIG (reference sequence). The trim removed 3 bases at V and 6 bases at J, leaving 2 bases unmatched. CDR3 size: 13 residues.

This clone was picked up one time. The V and J genes are TRBV15 and TRBJ1-5; the D is unclear. Trimming left V 0 bases short and J 6 bases short, with 9 bases between. This CDR3 has 14 residues. Germline CDR1 reads LNHNV; CDR2 reads YYDKDF (reference sequence). In DNA, the CDR3 is TGTGCCACCAGCAGAGATGCGGTCGGTCAGCCCCAGCATTTT. It encodes CATSRDAVGQPQHF. The variable domain in full, completed from reference TRBV15 and TRBJ1-5, reads DAMVIQNPRYQVTQFGKPVTLSCSQTLNHNVMYWYQQKSSQAPKLLFHYYDKDFNNEADTPDNFQSRRPNTSFCFLDIRSPGLGDTAMYLCATSRDAVGQPQHFGDGTRLSIL.